Listed below are T cell receptor beta chains from one sample, sequenced in a study of blood T cells in healthy people across ages. From the 5' RACE reads, TCRdb called clonotypes with MiXCR, one entry per CDR3 protein. The sample yields about 1.1 million distinct CDR3 sequences, less than 45% seen once. Material for sequencing was blood. These receptors all stem from a man between 18 and 35 years old in good health. Both conserved end residues are part of each CDR3. Each record gives: J gene, clone size, V gene, D gene, CDR3 protein, CDR3 DNA. A D gene is named only where the DNA matches it firmly. Rows may omit the clone size; those that give it use once, few, many or a size class.

j_gene: TRBJ2-1
abundance: .
v_gene: TRBV6-5
d_gene: .
CDR3aa: CASSYSTSTEQFF
CDR3nt: TGTGCCAGCAGTTATTCGACCTCGACTGAGCAGTTCTTC

j_gene: TRBJ2-1
abundance: .
v_gene: TRBV5-6
d_gene: .
CDR3aa: CASARAGVFPYNEQFF
CDR3nt: TGTGCCAGCGCCAGAGCAGGGGTATTCCCTTACAATGAGCAGTTCTTC

j_gene: TRBJ2-5
abundance: many
v_gene: TRBV27
d_gene: TRBD1
CDR3aa: CASSLLKGAREQYF
CDR3nt: TGTGCCAGCAGTTTATTGAAGGGGGCAAGGGAGCAGTACTTC

j_gene: TRBJ1-6
abundance: .
v_gene: TRBV4-3
d_gene: TRBD1
CDR3aa: CASSRDRGTYNSPLHF
CDR3nt: TGCGCCAGCAGCCGGGACAGGGGTACCTATAATTCACCCCTCCACTTT

j_gene: TRBJ2-1
abundance: .
v_gene: TRBV6-2/TRBV6-3
d_gene: .
CDR3aa: CASSNKGGYMYEQFF
CDR3nt: TGTGCCAGCAGTAACAAAGGGGGTTATATGTATGAGCAGTTCTTC

j_gene: TRBJ2-1
abundance: few
v_gene: TRBV24-1
d_gene: .
CDR3aa: CATRDSGYNEQFF
CDR3nt: TGTGCCACCAGGGACAGTGGATACAATGAGCAGTTCTTC

j_gene: TRBJ2-3
abundance: .
v_gene: TRBV29-1
d_gene: .
CDR3aa: CSVDRAFDTDTQYF
CDR3nt: TGCAGCGTTGATCGGGCGTTTGACACAGATACGCAGTATTTT

j_gene: TRBJ2-1
abundance: few
v_gene: TRBV20-1
d_gene: TRBD2
CDR3aa: CSARVVAGGVYNEQFF
CDR3nt: TGCAGTGCTAGAGTTGTAGCGGGGGGCGTATACAATGAGCAGTTCTTC

j_gene: TRBJ1-4
abundance: .
v_gene: TRBV7-2
d_gene: .
CDR3aa: CASSTGNPNEELFF
CDR3nt: TGTGCCAGCAGCACAGGGAATCCTAATGAAGAACTGTTTTTT

j_gene: TRBJ2-7
abundance: .
v_gene: TRBV5-1
d_gene: TRBD1
CDR3aa: CASRSGTAFCEQYF
CDR3nt: TGCGCCAGCCGATCCGGGACAGCCTTCTGCGAGCAGTACTTC

j_gene: TRBJ1-1
abundance: .
v_gene: TRBV7-9
d_gene: .
CDR3aa: CASSIHRETMNTEAFF
CDR3nt: TGTGCCAGCAGCATCCACAGGGAAACAATGAACACTGAAGCTTTCTTT

j_gene: TRBJ1-1
abundance: .
v_gene: TRBV4-2
d_gene: .
CDR3aa: CASRQEWSVKATEAFF
CDR3nt: TGTGCCAGTCGCCAAGAGTGGTCGGTAAAGGCCACTGAAGCTTTCTTT

j_gene: TRBJ1-2
abundance: .
v_gene: TRBV5-1
d_gene: TRBD1
CDR3aa: CASSSRTGMDGYTF
CDR3nt: TGCGCCAGCAGCTCGAGGACAGGGATGGATGGCTACACCTTC

j_gene: TRBJ1-2
abundance: many
v_gene: TRBV12-3/TRBV12-4
d_gene: .
CDR3aa: CASSRRRIPYGYTF
CDR3nt: TGTGCCAGCAGCCGCCGGCGTATACCCTATGGCTACACCTTC

j_gene: TRBJ2-1
abundance: .
v_gene: TRBV27
d_gene: TRBD2
CDR3aa: CASSTVPLAGGIMRFF
CDR3nt: TGTGCCAGCAGTACGGTACCACTAGCGGGGGGGATCATGCGGTTCTTC

j_gene: TRBJ1-4
abundance: .
v_gene: TRBV12-3/TRBV12-4
d_gene: .
CDR3aa: CASSQGNKLFF
CDR3nt: TGTGCCAGCAGTCAAGGGAACAAACTGTTTTTT

j_gene: TRBJ1-5
abundance: .
v_gene: TRBV7-2
d_gene: TRBD1
CDR3aa: CASSLVASGGQPQHF
CDR3nt: TGTGCCAGCAGCTTAGTGGCGTCAGGGGGGCAGCCCCAGCATTTT

j_gene: TRBJ2-3
abundance: .
v_gene: TRBV27
d_gene: .
CDR3aa: CASKEAGEDTQYF
CDR3nt: TGTGCCAGCAAGGAGGCGGGCGAGGATACGCAGTATTTT

j_gene: TRBJ1-1
abundance: many
v_gene: TRBV12-3/TRBV12-4
d_gene: .
CDR3aa: CASSLGGGSEAFF
CDR3nt: TGTGCCAGCAGTTTAGGGGGGGGCTCTGAAGCTTTCTTT

j_gene: TRBJ2-1
abundance: .
v_gene: TRBV14
d_gene: .
CDR3aa: CASSPFRGERYNEQFF
CDR3nt: TGTGCCAGCAGCCCCTTCAGGGGGGAACGGTACAATGAGCAGTTCTTC

j_gene: TRBJ1-5
abundance: many
v_gene: TRBV5-1
d_gene: .
CDR3aa: CASSRDSNQPQHF
CDR3nt: TGTGCCAGCAGCCGGGACAGCAATCAGCCCCAGCATTTT

j_gene: TRBJ2-5
abundance: few
v_gene: TRBV9
d_gene: .
CDR3aa: CASSVSGTQETQYF
CDR3nt: TGTGCCAGCAGTGTCTCGGGGACCCAAGAGACCCAGTACTTC

j_gene: TRBJ1-5
abundance: few
v_gene: TRBV6-2/TRBV6-3
d_gene: .
CDR3aa: CASSYGPRTGQPQHF
CDR3nt: TGTGCCAGCAGTTACGGACCGCGAACAGGTCAGCCCCAGCATTTT

j_gene: TRBJ1-2
abundance: .
v_gene: TRBV27
d_gene: .
CDR3aa: CAGSPEVAYGYTF
CDR3nt: TGTGCCGGCAGTCCCGAGGTAGCCTATGGCTACACCTTC

j_gene: TRBJ1-2
abundance: few
v_gene: TRBV7-2
d_gene: .
CDR3aa: CASRPPGTTYGYTF
CDR3nt: TGTGCCAGCAGACCCCCCGGGACAACCTATGGCTACACCTTC

j_gene: TRBJ1-2
abundance: few
v_gene: TRBV27
d_gene: TRBD1
CDR3aa: CASSSLKGALLANYGYTF
CDR3nt: TGTGCCAGCAGTTCGCTAAAGGGGGCACTTTTAGCTAACTATGGCTACACCTTC

j_gene: TRBJ2-7
abundance: .
v_gene: TRBV5-1
d_gene: .
CDR3aa: CASSMGQGRTYEQYF
CDR3nt: TGCGCCAGCAGCATGGGCCAGGGTAGAACCTACGAGCAGTACTTC

j_gene: TRBJ1-1
abundance: few
v_gene: TRBV27
d_gene: TRBD1
CDR3aa: CASSPFLTGEAFF
CDR3nt: TGTGCCAGCAGTCCATTCCTGACAGGGGAAGCTTTCTTT

j_gene: TRBJ1-4
abundance: few
v_gene: TRBV12-3/TRBV12-4
d_gene: .
CDR3aa: CASRTGSGEKLFF
CDR3nt: TGTGCCAGCCGTACAGGGAGCGGGGAAAAACTGTTTTTT

j_gene: TRBJ1-2
abundance: few
v_gene: TRBV13
d_gene: .
CDR3aa: CASSAWGANYGYTF
CDR3nt: TGTGCCAGCAGCGCGTGGGGAGCTAACTATGGCTACACCTTC

j_gene: TRBJ2-7
abundance: .
v_gene: TRBV7-2
d_gene: .
CDR3aa: CASTTGGYGYYEQYF
CDR3nt: TGTGCCAGCACAACAGGAGGGTATGGGTACTACGAGCAGTACTTC